The next 16 T cell receptor beta chains were all read from a single sample in a study of T-cell memory formation after mild COVID-19. TCRdb recomputed calls from the 5' RACE reads with MiXCR, one row per CDR3 protein. The sample records some 300,000 distinct CDR3 sequences, about 20% being singletons. Sequencing was carried out using PBMCs or a T cell subset sorted from them (not recorded which). The receptors shown here come from a man between 18 and 29 years old who had mild COVID-19 (a few samples of this study predate the infection). Cell type and time point are not known.

The sample holds many counts of this clonotype. This chain uses TRBV15 with TRBJ2-3, with 8 bases identical to TRBD2. The CDR3 consists of 14 residues. Trimming cost V 0 bases and J 7 bases; bases outside gene matches: 3. Germline V CDR1 and CDR2: LNHNV, YYDKDF (reference sequence). For the CDR3, the DNA is TGTGCCACCAGCAGAGACCCGGGAGGGAATACGCAGTATTTT. This encodes CATSRDPGGNTQYF.

The rearrangement links TRBV18 to TRBJ2-7; perhaps D is TRBD1 or TRBD2 (5 bases each). The V gene's germline CDR1 is KGHSH and CDR2 LQKENI. This CDR3 is 14 amino acids long. Trimming removed 5 bases from V and 3 bases from J, with 14 bases in between. This CDR3 reads CASSVRGPGYEQYF. The CDR3 coding sequence is TGTGCCAGCTCAGTCCGGGGCCCTGGCTACGAGCAGTACTTC.

The V gene is TRBV5-1, the J gene TRBJ2-2; D gene ambiguous. This CDR3 has 13 residues. V lost 2 bases, J lost 6 bases, and 8 bases lay in between. Germline V gives CDR1 SGHRS, CDR2 YFSETQ. In DNA, the CDR3 is TGCGCCAGCAGCTTCGGACGATCCGGGGAGCTGTTTTTT. Encoded protein: CASSFGRSGELFF.

J is TRBJ2-1 and V is TRBV20-1; tentative D call: TRBD2 (7 bases). CDR3 length: 11 residues. Trimming took 5 bases from V and 13 from J, leaving 15 bases between them. Germline V lookup: CDR1 DFQATT, CDR2 SNEGSKA (reference sequence). The CDR3: CSAGGGGPQFF. CDR3 coding DNA: TGCAGTGCTGGAGGGGGGGGCCCTCAGTTCTTC.

In its sample, this clonotype was seen a few times. The chain combines TRBV7-9 with TRBJ1-4; 8 bases map to TRBD1. The germline gives CDR1 SEHNR, CDR2 FQNEAQ (reference sequence). Trimming removed 2 bases from V and 8 bases from J; junction bases left unmatched: 1. CDR3 size: 13 residues. The CDR3 here is CASSLSGGEKLFF. The DNA of the CDR3 is TGTGCCAGCAGCTTATCAGGGGGCGAAAAACTGTTTTTT.

This clonotype was picked up a small number of times. The chain links TRBV7-9 to TRBJ1-3; D is unclear. Trimming left V 5 bases short and J 0 bases short, with 11 bases between. CDR3 length equals 15 residues. The germline V gene encodes CDR1 SEHNR and CDR2 FQNEAQ (reference sequence). The CDR3 coding sequence is TGTGCCAGCAGCGCCTACAAGAGCTCTGGAAACACCATATATTTT. This gives the protein CASSAYKSSGNTIYF.

This clonotype was counted only a few times. This sequence joins TRBV7-8 and TRBJ1-2, with 11 bases lining up with TRBD1. The CDR3 extends over 15 amino acids. V was clipped by 5 bases and J by 3 bases; unmatched bases: 5. Germline lookup yields CDR1 SGHVS and CDR2 FQNEAQ. The CDR3 coding sequence is TGTGCCAGCAGCCACCGGGACAGGGGGGACTATGGCTACACCTTC. Its translation is CASSHRDRGDYGYTF.

This chain's CDR3 is CASPRGAVYEQYV. The CDR3 DNA reads as TGTGCCAGCCCGCGTGGGGCGGTCTACGAGCAGTACGTC. The chain recombines TRBV2 with TRBJ2-7; possibly TRBD1 for D (5 bases). Germline values: CDR1 SNHLY, CDR2 FYNNEI. The CDR3 spans 13 residues. Trimming left V 8 bases short and J 3 bases short, with 14 bases between.

V gene TRBV3-2 combines with J gene TRBJ2-7. TRBV3-2 is shown as a pseudogene. The CDR3 contains 13 residues. CDR3 sequence: CASSEDSSYEQYV. The CDR3, as DNA: TGTGCCAGCTCAGAAGACAGCTCCTACGAGCAGTACGTC.

The chain is built from TRBV20-1 and TRBJ2-1; D is unclear. This CDR3 is 17 amino acids long. V was shortened by 0 bases and J by 3 bases, with 18 bases between the two germline ends. Germline CDR1 is DFQATT and CDR2 is SNEGSKA (reference sequence). This CDR3 reads CSARDSGYSSYYNEQFF. The CDR3, as DNA: TGCAGTGCTAGAGATTCAGGATATTCGAGCTACTACAATGAGCAGTTCTTC.

This clonotype was counted only a few times. The gene calls are TRBV7-2 and TRBJ2-3; D unresolved. This CDR3 has 14 amino acids. Trimming left V 1 base short and J 6 bases short, with 11 bases between. The V gene's germline CDR1 is SGHTA and CDR2 FQGNSA. Here the CDR3 DNA reads TGTGCCAGCAGCTTAGGGGCACGCAGGGATACGCAGTATTTT. Its protein is CASSLGARRDTQYF.

This clonotype has just a few counts. The CDR3 DNA reads as TGTGCCAGCAGCTTAGTTCGAGGGAATGGCTACACCTTC. Translating it yields CASSLVRGNGYTF. The chain recombines TRBV7-9 with TRBJ1-2, with D hard to call. Germline values: CDR1 SEHNR, CDR2 FQNEAQ (reference sequence). V was cut by 1 base and J by 6 bases, with 9 bases left in between. CDR3 size: 13 residues.

This clonotype was observed at least ten times. An end of the junction does not agree with germline; a read error may underlie this. V gene TRBV7-7 combines with J gene TRBJ1-1; D may be TRBD1 (5 bases). Germline CDR1 is SSHAT and CDR2 is FNYEAQ (reference sequence). The CDR3 is 13 amino acids. CDR3 sequence reads: CASSRDSNTEAFF. The DNA for the CDR3 is TGTGCTAGCAGCCGAGACAGCAACACTGAAGCTTTCTTT.

In its sample, this clonotype was seen a few times. This chain uses TRBV5-5 with TRBJ2-5; D remains ambiguous. The CDR3 loop spans 12 amino acids. The germline V gene encodes CDR1 SGHKS and CDR2 YYEKEE (reference sequence). V lost 0 bases and J 6 bases, leaving 6 bases between the germline ends. The CDR3 sequence: CASSLDTKTQYF. In DNA form, the CDR3 reads TGTGCCAGCAGCTTGGACACCAAGACCCAGTACTTC.

The genes are TRBV12-5 and TRBJ1-2, with D perhaps matching TRBD1 (5 bases). Germline CDR1 and CDR2: LGHNT and FRNRAP. This CDR3 region has 15 residues. Deletions cut 6 bases from V and 0 bases from J, with 14 bases between. CDR3 protein: CASGPTRGANYGYTF. For the CDR3, the DNA is TGTGCTAGTGGCCCGACGCGGGGGGCTAACTATGGCTACACCTTC.

The chain uses TRBV5-1 and TRBJ2-3; D is uncertain. The CDR3 sequence is 15 residues long. Trimming took off 2 bases at V and 1 base at J, with 11 bases between the two ends. Germline lookup yields CDR1 SGHRS and CDR2 YFSETQ. In nucleotides, the CDR3 is TGCGCCAGCAGCTTAGTGGGCGAGGGCACAGATACGCAGTATTTT. As protein: CASSLVGEGTDTQYF.